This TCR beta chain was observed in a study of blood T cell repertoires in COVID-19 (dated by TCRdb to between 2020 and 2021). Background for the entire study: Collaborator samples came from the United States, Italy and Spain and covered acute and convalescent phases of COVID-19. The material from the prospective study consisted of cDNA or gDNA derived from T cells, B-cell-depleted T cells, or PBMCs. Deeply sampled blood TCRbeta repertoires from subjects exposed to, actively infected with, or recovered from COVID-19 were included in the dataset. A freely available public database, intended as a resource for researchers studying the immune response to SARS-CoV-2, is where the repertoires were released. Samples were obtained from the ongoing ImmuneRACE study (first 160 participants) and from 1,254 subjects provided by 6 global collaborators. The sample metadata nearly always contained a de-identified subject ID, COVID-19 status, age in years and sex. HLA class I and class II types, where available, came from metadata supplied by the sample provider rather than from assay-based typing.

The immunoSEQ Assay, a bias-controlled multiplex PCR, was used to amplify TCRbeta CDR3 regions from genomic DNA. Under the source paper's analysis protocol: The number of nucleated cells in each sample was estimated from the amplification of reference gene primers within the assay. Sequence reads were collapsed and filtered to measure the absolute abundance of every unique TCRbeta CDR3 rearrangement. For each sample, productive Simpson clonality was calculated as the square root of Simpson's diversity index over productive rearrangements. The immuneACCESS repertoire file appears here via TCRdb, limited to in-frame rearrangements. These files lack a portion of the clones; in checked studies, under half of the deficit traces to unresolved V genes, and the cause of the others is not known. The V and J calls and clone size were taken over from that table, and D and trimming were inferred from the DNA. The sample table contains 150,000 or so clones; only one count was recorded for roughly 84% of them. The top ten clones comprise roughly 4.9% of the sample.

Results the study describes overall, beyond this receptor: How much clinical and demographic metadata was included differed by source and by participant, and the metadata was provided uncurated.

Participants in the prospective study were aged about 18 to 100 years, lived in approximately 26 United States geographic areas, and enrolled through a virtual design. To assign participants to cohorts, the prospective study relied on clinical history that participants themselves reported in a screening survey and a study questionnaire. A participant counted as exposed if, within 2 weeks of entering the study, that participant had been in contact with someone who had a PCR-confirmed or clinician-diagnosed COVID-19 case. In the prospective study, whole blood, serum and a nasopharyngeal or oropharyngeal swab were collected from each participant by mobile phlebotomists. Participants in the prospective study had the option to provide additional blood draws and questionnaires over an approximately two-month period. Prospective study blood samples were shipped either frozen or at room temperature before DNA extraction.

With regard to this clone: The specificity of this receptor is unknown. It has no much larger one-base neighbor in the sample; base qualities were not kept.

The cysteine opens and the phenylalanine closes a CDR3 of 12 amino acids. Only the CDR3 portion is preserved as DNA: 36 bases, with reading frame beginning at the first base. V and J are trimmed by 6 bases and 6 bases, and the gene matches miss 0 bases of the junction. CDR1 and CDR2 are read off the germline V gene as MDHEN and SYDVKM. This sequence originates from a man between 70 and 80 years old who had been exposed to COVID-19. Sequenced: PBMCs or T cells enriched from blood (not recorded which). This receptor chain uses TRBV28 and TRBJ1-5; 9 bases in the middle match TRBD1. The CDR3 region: CASRTGGQPQHF. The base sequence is TGTGCCAGCAGGACAGGGGGTCAGCCCCAGCATTTT. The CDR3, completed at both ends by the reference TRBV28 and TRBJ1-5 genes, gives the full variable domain DVKVTQSSRYLVKRTGEKVFLECVQDMDHENMFWYRQDPGLGLRLIYFSYDVKMKEKGDIPEGYSVSREKKERFSLILESASTNQTSMYLCASRTGGQPQHFGDGTRLSIL.